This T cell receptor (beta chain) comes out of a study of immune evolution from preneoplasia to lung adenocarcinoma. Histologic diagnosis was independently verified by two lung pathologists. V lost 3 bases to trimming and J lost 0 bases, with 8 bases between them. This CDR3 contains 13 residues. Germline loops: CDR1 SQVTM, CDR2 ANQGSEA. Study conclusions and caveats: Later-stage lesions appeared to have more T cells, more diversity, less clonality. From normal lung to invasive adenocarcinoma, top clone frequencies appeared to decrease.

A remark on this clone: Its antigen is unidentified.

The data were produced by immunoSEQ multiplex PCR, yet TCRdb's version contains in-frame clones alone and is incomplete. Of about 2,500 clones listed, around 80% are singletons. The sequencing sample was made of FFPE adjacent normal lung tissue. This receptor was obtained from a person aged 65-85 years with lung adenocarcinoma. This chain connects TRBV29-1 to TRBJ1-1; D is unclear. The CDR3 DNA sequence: TGCAGCGTTGATCCAGAGATGAACACTGAAGCTTTCTTT. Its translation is CSVDPEMNTEAFF.